The present T cell receptor (beta chain) was sequenced within a study of blood T cells in healthy people across ages. Study-level information: Template switching retrieved approximately one barcoded beta molecule for each two T cells.

Next came a second PCR, run for about 6 to 11 cycles, which used a sample-barcoded 5' primer along with a J-beta primer mix. Every single cDNA molecule received a tag from a template-switch adaptor with 12 random nucleotides. TCRdb passed the 5' RACE reads through MiXCR, listing each CDR3 protein once. The sample includes some 940,000 distinct CDR3 sequences, 29% of them seen just once. Germline CDR1 reads SGHVS; CDR2 reads FQNEAQ. Trimming removed 0 bases from V and 6 bases from J; junction bases left unmatched: 6. This CDR3 has 17 residues. The same sample was also used in a study of T cells of mothers and their children. That report adds: For each mother, over 9 million TCR beta CDR3 reads were obtained, and for each child, about 3 million. The authors found no persistent microchimeric T cell clones.

The receptor's source is a woman between 40 and 55 years old in good health. Input material: blood. V usage is TRBV7-8 and J usage is TRBJ2-3, with 13 bases matching TRBD2. CDR3: CASSLALLAGGADTQYF. The CDR3 DNA follows: TGTGCCAGCAGCTTAGCGCTACTAGCGGGGGGGGCGGATACGCAGTATTTT.